This T cell receptor beta chain was observed in a study of type 1 and type 2 diabetes patients (dated by TCRdb to the mid-2010s). At the level of the whole study: Ten or so type 1 diabetes patients, four type 2 diabetes patients and roughly six nondiabetic controls were recruited in China to form the cohort. Across the study, CD4+ and CD8+ T cells were positively selected from PBMCs by means of CD4 or CD8 MicroBeads on MACS columns. A total of 18,976,912 paired-end reads were generated across the whole study. The study profiled TCRbeta repertoires by high-throughput sequencing to compare type 1 diabetes, type 2 diabetes and nondiabetic individuals. Type 2 diabetes patients served as a disease comparison group for the type 1 diabetes patients. Similar V gene usage was observed when roughly 18-cycle and roughly 25-cycle amplification were compared, suggesting similar primer efficiencies and random PCR bias. TCRbeta libraries were sequenced paired-end on Illumina HiSeq 2000 or MiSeq instruments.

V is trimmed back by 4 bases and J by 0 bases, and the junction contains 11 bases that no gene match accounts for. For CDR1 and CDR2, the germline V gene lists SGHVS and FQNEAQ. The cysteine opens and the phenylalanine closes a CDR3 of 18 amino acids. Only the CDR3 DNA stays, 54 bases, in frame from base 1. This sample was sequenced with an Illumina MiSeq. TCRbeta CDR3 amplification used genomic DNA from the sorted T cell subsets as template. Multiplex PCR with 30 forward and 13 reverse primers amplified the TCRbeta CDR3 region. PCR products were purified with AMPure XP beads, after which indices and adaptors were added in a second roughly 23-cycle PCR. Before sequencing, libraries were gel-purified with the QIAquick Gel Extraction Kit. From the authors' description of their analysis: Paired-end reads were merged with FLASH and aligned to IMGT V, D and J germline references using IgBLAST. After reads whose alignment identity to germline references fell below 70% were discarded, around 11,000,000 reads remained study-wide. Following IMGT definitions, CDR3 boundaries, reading frame and productivity were assigned. Clones at or above 1% of reads were defined as highly-expanded clones, and diversity was measured by normalized Shannon entropy. Group differences in Shannon entropy were tested with unpaired two-tailed t-tests. TCRdb applied fastp at Q25 and MiXCR to the public reads, then kept only in-frame beta chains. Rows with a matching CDR3 protein are joined into one entry that keeps the most common DNA and genes. TCRdb, rather than the study authors, made the V and J calls. The sample yields 250,000 or so distinct CDR3 sequences; 47% were counted once. Jointly, the top ten make up approximately 14% of the sample.

Beyond this particular receptor, the publication reports: In both CD4+ and CD8+ T cells, type 2 diabetes repertoires were highly diverse, with diversity significantly greater than that of type 1 diabetes repertoires. Because only a limited number of T2D and control samples were sequenced, some T1D-only HECs might also be present in more T2D or control samples. Type 2 diabetes and control samples had highly correlated V and J gene usage patterns, with the correlation between samples averaging roughly 0.97. Age and gender were not matched between study groups, possibly biasing interpretation. Only a few highly-expanded CD4+ clones (median one) were found in type 2 diabetes patients, and these clones made up a median 3.9% of reads.

This clonotype has more than one count but fewer than ten. No cognate antigen has been identified for it. Per-nucleotide qualities are absent, and no much larger clonotype sits a single base away. Every diabetic patient fulfilled standard classification criteria for type 1 or type 2 diabetes, and glucose and C-peptide were measured using WHO-recommended methods. Donors were excluded if they had other autoimmune diseases or infections within the previous four weeks. About 10 milliliters of peripheral blood were drawn from each participant. LymphoPrep density separation was used to isolate PBMCs. In this chain, TRBV7-8 is recombined with TRBJ2-1, and TRBD2 matches 8 of the central bases. The sequence was obtained from a young man with type 2 diabetes. Sequencing input: peripheral blood mononuclear cells (PBMCs). The bases read TGTGCCAGCAGCTACCCCCGGCTAGCGGGCCCCTCCTACAATGAGCAGTTCTTC. Its translation reads: CASSYPRLAGPSYNEQFF.